The 20 T cell receptor beta chains below were found in one sample sequenced in a study of blood T cells in healthy people across ages. Next came a second PCR, run for about 6 to 12 cycles, which used a sample-barcoded 5' primer along with a J-beta primer mix. TCRdb itself ran the 5' RACE reads through MiXCR, one entry per CDR3 protein. The data contain 1,300,000 or so distinct CDR3 sequences, approximately 59% of them singletons. The specimen was blood. The receptors stem from a man between 18 and 29 years old in good health.

This clonotype has a handful of counts. The J gene is TRBJ2-4, the V gene TRBV10-3, with TRBD2 matching 15 bases. The J call may be mistaken, given a closer DNA end match to TRBJ2-7. Germline lookup yields CDR1 ENHRY and CDR2 SYGVKD. There are 15 residues in the CDR3. In DNA form, the CDR3 reads TGTGCCATCAGGGAAGGACTAGCGGGGGGGAACGAGCAGTACTTC. This translates into CAIREGLAGGNEQYF.

In its sample, this clonotype was seen a few times. The chain is built from TRBV3-1 and TRBJ2-1; tentatively, D is TRBD2 (6 bases). The CDR3 extends over 16 amino acids. Trimming took 1 base from V and 1 from J, leaving 11 bases between them. Germline CDR1 LGHDT, CDR2 YNNKEL (reference sequence). CDR3 protein: CASSQASSESYNEQFF. The CDR3 DNA reads TGTGCCAGCAGCCAAGCGTCTAGCGAGTCCTACAATGAGCAGTTCTTC.

The J gene is TRBJ2-7, the V gene TRBV20-1, with TRBD2 matching 12 bases. The J segment lost 2 bases and the V segment lost 6 bases, leaving 11 bases of the junction unmatched. Germline values: CDR1 DFQATT, CDR2 SNEGSKA (reference sequence). CDR3 size: 16 residues. The CDR3 protein is CSARLAGASITYEQYF. The CDR3 DNA is TGCAGTGCGAGACTAGCGGGGGCATCTATTACCTACGAGCAGTACTTC.

This sequence joins TRBV7-9 and TRBJ2-2, with D unclear. CDR1 and CDR2 (germline): SEHNR, FQNEAQ (reference sequence). V dropped 5 bases and J dropped 0 bases, with 7 bases sitting between them. The CDR3 totals 14 residues. The CDR3 DNA follows: TGTGCCAGCAGCCGACGGACGAACACCGGGGAGCTGTTTTTT. Amino acids: CASSRRTNTGELFF.

This chain links TRBV6-2 or TRBV6-3 with TRBJ1-1; 9 nucleotides align to TRBD1. CDR1 is MNHEY and CDR2 is SVGEGT in the germline V gene. V dropped 2 bases and J dropped 1; count of bases not matched to a gene: 17. The length of the CDR3 is 20 residues. The chain's CDR3 is CASSYPQPRTGEDANTEAFF. In DNA, the CDR3 is TGTGCCAGCAGTTACCCCCAACCTCGGACAGGGGAGGATGCGAACACTGAAGCTTTCTTT.

This clonotype was observed a few times. The gene calls are TRBV5-1 and TRBJ2-4; 10 bases agree with TRBD1. V was pared by 4 bases and J by 7 bases, with 8 bases of the junction left unmatched. This CDR3 comprises 15 residues. Germline assignment: CDR1 SGHRS and CDR2 YFSETQ. In DNA form, the CDR3 reads TGCGCCAGCAGCCAAGGGACAGGGGTTGGGAACATTCAGTACTTC. Its protein is CASSQGTGVGNIQYF.

The gene calls are TRBV20-1 and TRBJ2-3; TRBD2 matches at 10 bases. Germline CDR1 and CDR2: DFQATT and SNEGSKA (reference sequence). CDR3 length: 16 residues. J lost 2 bases, V lost 2 bases, and 7 bases had no gene match. CDR3 region: CSARFNGTSATDTQYF. Written as DNA, the CDR3 is TGCAGTGCTAGATTTAACGGGACTAGCGCCACAGATACGCAGTATTTT.

The chain joins TRBV7-8 to TRBJ2-1; 10 bases line up with TRBD2. CDR1 SGHVS and CDR2 FQNEAQ come from the germline V gene. The CDR3 sequence is 13 residues long. J was trimmed by 4 bases and V by 8 bases; bases with no gene match: 2. The CDR3 loop reads CASGAGGYNEQFF. The CDR3 DNA sequence: TGTGCCAGCGGAGCGGGAGGGTACAATGAGCAGTTCTTC.

This chain uses TRBV19 with TRBJ1-5; D might be TRBD1 (6 bases). Trimming took 3 bases from V and 0 from J, leaving 12 bases between them. CDR3 length equals 16 residues. Germline lookup yields CDR1 LNHDA and CDR2 SQIVND (reference sequence). CDR3: CASSIFTGNSNQPQHF. The CDR3 DNA reads TGTGCCAGTAGTATTTTTACAGGGAATAGCAATCAGCCCCAGCATTTT.

The chain recombines TRBV6-5 with TRBJ1-2; D is unclear. V was pared by 6 bases and J by 4 bases, with 15 bases between. The germline gives CDR1 MNHEY, CDR2 SVGAGI. The CDR3 has 14 amino acids. The CDR3 here is CASSSRGSAYGYTF. Written as DNA, the CDR3 is TGTGCCAGCAGCTCGAGAGGAAGTGCCTATGGCTACACCTTC.

A few counts support this clonotype. The rearrangement links TRBV7-9 to TRBJ2-3, with 7 bases identical to TRBD1. The germline gives CDR1 SEHNR, CDR2 FQNEAQ (reference sequence). This CDR3 is 15 amino acids long. J lost 2 bases, V lost 0 bases, and 2 bases had no gene match. The DNA of the CDR3 is TGTGCCAGCAGCTTAGCACAGGGGATCACAGATACGCAGTATTTT. Protein product: CASSLAQGITDTQYF.

A single count supports this clonotype. The chain carries TRBV20-1 and TRBJ2-5; no clear D gene. Trimming shortened V by 3 bases and J by 11 bases, and 10 bases separated the two germline ends. The length of the CDR3 is 10 residues. Germline V gene lookup returns CDR1 DFQATT and CDR2 SNEGSKA (reference sequence). The CDR3 loop is CSASSSEQYF. The CDR3 bases are TGCAGTGCTAGTTCTTCTGAGCAGTACTTC.

The V gene is TRBV4-3, the J gene TRBJ2-5, with 7 nucleotides matching TRBD2. The V and J ends lost 0 bases and 2 bases, in that order; junction bases with no gene match: 9. The CDR3 is made up of 17 amino acids. CDR1 is LGHNA and CDR2 is YSLEER in the germline V gene. CDR3 amino acids: CASSQEMGRAGQETQYF. CDR3 DNA sequence: TGCGCCAGCAGCCAAGAAATGGGACGAGCGGGGCAAGAGACCCAGTACTTC.

The chain joins TRBV27 to TRBJ2-3; D is ambiguous. The CDR3 totals 15 residues. Germline V gene lookup returns CDR1 MNHEY and CDR2 SMNVEV (reference sequence). Trimming stripped 2 bases from V and 5 bases from J, with 14 bases between. Here the CDR3 DNA reads TGTGCCAGCAGTTTACAGACCGCGCTGGGAGATACGCAGTATTTT. This codes for CASSLQTALGDTQYF.

This chain joins TRBV12-3 or TRBV12-4 and TRBJ1-4, with 7 bases that match TRBD1. The CDR3 is made up of 14 amino acids. J was trimmed by 7 bases and V by 5 bases; bases with no gene match: 7. This CDR3 is CASSPDRRTEKLFF. The CDR3 DNA sequence: TGTGCCAGCAGTCCGGACAGGAGGACTGAAAAACTGTTTTTT.

V is TRBV5-5 and J is TRBJ2-3; TRBD1 matches 10 bases. With 2 bases clipped from V and 1 base from J, the junction kept 4 bases outside the gene matches. This CDR3 has 16 residues. Germline loops: CDR1 SGHKS, CDR2 YYEKEE (reference sequence). This CDR3 reads CASSLSGTGGTDTQYF. As DNA, the CDR3 is TGTGCCAGCAGCTTATCCGGGACAGGGGGCACAGATACGCAGTATTTT.

The chain has TRBV7-2 and TRBJ2-3; D is ambiguous. Trimming cost V 10 bases and J 6 bases, with 11 bases left between them. The CDR3 extends over 11 amino acids. From germline, CDR1 is SGHTA and CDR2 FQGNSA. This CDR3 is CAIVTRDTQYF. The CDR3 region has the DNA TGTGCCATCGTCACCCGGGATACGCAGTATTTT.

This clonotype appeared a single time. This rearrangement joins TRBV6-6 to TRBJ1-2, with D maybe TRBD1 (5 bases). This CDR3 has 14 residues. Germline-derived CDR1 and CDR2 are MNHNY and SVGAGI (reference sequence). Trimming took off 0 bases at V and 6 bases at J, with 11 bases between the two ends. The CDR3 protein is CASSYSFGQDGYTF. CDR3 DNA: TGTGCCAGCAGTTACTCGTTTGGACAAGATGGCTACACCTTC.

This rearrangement joins TRBV7-6 to TRBJ2-1; D might be TRBD2 (5 bases). Trimming removed 3 bases at V and 4 bases at J, with 13 bases between. The germline CDR1 and CDR2 sequences are SGHVS and FNYEAQ. The length of the CDR3 is 15 residues. CDR3 DNA: TGTGCCAGCAGCTTTGCTCGAGGGCCTTACAATGAGCAGTTCTTC. This encodes CASSFARGPYNEQFF.

The chain couples TRBV4-1 to TRBJ2-4, with TRBD2 identical over 12 bases. The DNA end lines up better with TRBJ2-5; the J call may be wrong. Germline V CDR1 and CDR2: MGHRA, YSYEKL. This CDR3 has 17 residues. In DNA form, the CDR3 reads TGCGCCAGCAGCCAAGGGCGACTAGCGGGAGTGGGAGAGACCCAGTACTTC. It specifies CASSQGRLAGVGETQYF.